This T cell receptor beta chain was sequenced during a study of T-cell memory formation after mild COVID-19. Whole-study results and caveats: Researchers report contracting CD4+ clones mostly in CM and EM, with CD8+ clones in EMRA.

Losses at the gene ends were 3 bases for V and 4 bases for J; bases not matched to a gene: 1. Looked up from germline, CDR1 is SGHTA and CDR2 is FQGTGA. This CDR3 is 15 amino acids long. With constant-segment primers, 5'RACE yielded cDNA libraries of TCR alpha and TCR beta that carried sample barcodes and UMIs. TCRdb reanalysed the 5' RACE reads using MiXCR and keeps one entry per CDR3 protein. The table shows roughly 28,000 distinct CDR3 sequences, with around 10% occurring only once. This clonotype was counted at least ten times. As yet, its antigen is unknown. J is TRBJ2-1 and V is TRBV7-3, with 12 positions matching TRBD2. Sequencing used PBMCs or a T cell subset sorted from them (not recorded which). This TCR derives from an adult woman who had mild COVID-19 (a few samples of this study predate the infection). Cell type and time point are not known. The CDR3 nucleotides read TGTGCCAGCAGCTTGGGGACTAGCGGGTACAATGAGCAGTTCTTC. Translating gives CASSLGTSGYNEQFF.